The sequence of this T cell receptor beta chain was determined in a study of post-analysis software for immune sequencing data. Findings and limits, study-wide: Versus controls, multiple sclerosis patients showed significantly lower diversity (normalized Chao1). Among four or five TRBV segments more frequent in patients than controls were TRBV5-6, TRBV5-1 and TRBV20-1.

The CDR3 spans 13 residues. Germline V CDR1 and CDR2: DFQATT, SNEGSKA (reference sequence). The germline V and J ends were trimmed by 3 bases and 5 bases, with 13 bases remaining between them. Comment on this clonotype: Its antigen is undetermined.

Built from TCR beta cDNA, the libraries had unique molecular identifiers in them. MiXCR was run by TCRdb on the PCR reads, yielding one entry per CDR3 protein. The table includes some 500,000 distinct CDR3 sequences, 40% to 55% detected once. This TCR was recovered from a girl between 5 and 17 years old with multiple sclerosis. Sequencing was carried out using blood. The chain joins TRBV20-1 to TRBJ2-5, with D possibly TRBD1 on 5 matching bases. This CDR3 is CSASFRDQETQYF. The CDR3 DNA reads TGCAGTGCTAGTTTCAGGGATCAGGAGACCCAGTACTTC.